This T cell receptor (beta chain) came from a study of blood T cell repertoires in COVID-19. On the study more broadly: The analysed material was cDNA or gDNA that came from T cells, B-cell-depleted T cells, or PBMCs.

Methods used by the authors: Quantification of nucleated cells was approximated via reference gene primer amplification. Using immunoSEQ multiplex PCR, the repertoire was profiled, and TCRdb retains in-frame clones only, with some absent. V and J calls and clone size are as listed in that table; D and trimming were resolved from the DNA. The sample holds 50,000 or so clones; roughly 90% are singletons and the top ten take 9.7%. Germline CDR1 and CDR2: ENHRY and SYGVKD. The V and J ends lost 3 bases and 0 bases respectively, with 12 bases between them. This CDR3 is built from 16 residues. The sequenced material came from peripheral blood. The clonotype was recovered from an elderly woman with acute or convalescent COVID-19. J is TRBJ2-1 and V is TRBV10-3, with D possibly TRBD1 on 6 matching bases. CDR3 bases: TGTGCCATCAGTGACTTACAGGGCCTCTCCTACAATGAGCAGTTCTTC. Protein sequence: CAISDLQGLSYNEQFF.